This TCR beta chain is from a study of blood T cell repertoires in COVID-19. Only a few counts were recorded for this clone. Germline values: CDR1 ENHRY, CDR2 SYGVKD. The CDR3 is made up of 14 amino acids. Trimming took 4 bases from V and 3 from J, leaving 13 bases between them. Per the original methods: The authors estimated nucleated cell counts from reference gene primer amplification. Some clones are missing from TCRdb's copy, which holds only in-frame ones; the method was immunoSEQ multiplex PCR. V and J calls and clone size are those listed in that table; D and trimming were worked out from the DNA. The sample consists of tens of thousands of clones, about three quarters of them appearing once.

The chain recombines TRBV10-3 with TRBJ2-7; tentatively, D is TRBD2 (6 bases). This TCR was sampled from a man in his sixties with active COVID-19. The sample was peripheral blood. The CDR3 region is CAISGTGRYYEQYF. The CDR3 bases are TGTGCCATCAGTGGGACCGGGAGATACTACGAGCAGTACTTC.